The 17 T cell receptor beta chains given below trace back to one sample, sequenced in a study of PD-L1 blockade in urothelial cancer. The time point was: peripheral blood 6 weeks after treatment start. Assay used: immunoSEQ multiplex PCR; TCRdb lists only in-frame clones, some missing. This table has around 46,000 clones, about four fifths appearing once. The specimen was PBMCs, collected around atezolizumab (anti-PD-L1) treatment. The receptors were gathered from a man between 60 and 75 years old with urothelial cancer.

The chain joins TRBV7-2 to TRBJ2-7; 8 nucleotides match TRBD2. Trimming cost V 5 bases and J 2 bases; bases outside gene matches: 8. CDR3 size: 15 residues. Germline V gene sequence: CDR1 SGHTA, CDR2 FQGNSA. DNA of the CDR3: TGTGCCAGCAGCGCCACTAGCGGTGATGCCTACGAGCAGTACTTC. This codes for CASSATSGDAYEQYF.

The V call is TRBV10-1, the J call TRBJ1-1; D remains unclear. The V gene lost 0 bases and the J gene lost 0 bases, with 14 bases spanning the gap. Looked up from germline, CDR1 is WNHNN and CDR2 is SYGVQD (reference sequence). The CDR3 loop spans 17 amino acids. The CDR3 here is CASSESGGSDLNTEAFF. CDR3 nucleotide sequence: TGCGCCAGCAGTGAGTCGGGAGGAAGCGATCTGAACACTGAAGCTTTCTTT.

The V call is TRBV28, the J call TRBJ1-5, with D perhaps TRBD1 (6 bases). The CDR3 has 17 residues. CDR1 MDHEN and CDR2 SYDVKM come from the germline V gene. V was clipped by 2 bases and J by 5 bases, with 19 bases between them. CDR3 loop: CASSLLLGSRGYQPQHF. In nucleotides, the CDR3 is TGTGCCAGCAGTTTACTCCTCGGTAGCAGGGGATATCAGCCCCAGCATTTT.

This chain joins TRBV27 and TRBJ1-1; weak D call: TRBD1 (5 bases). Trimming took off 2 bases at V and 7 bases at J, with 14 bases between the two ends. CDR1 and CDR2 from the germline V gene are MNHEY and SMNVEV (reference sequence). The CDR3 spans 14 residues. Written as DNA, the CDR3 is TGTGCCAGCAGTTTACTGGACAAGGTTGGTGAAGCTTTCTTT. Translation gives CASSLLDKVGEAFF.

The CDR3: CASSEAGDSYEQYF. CDR3 coding DNA: TGTGCCAGCAGCGAAGCGGGGGACTCCTACGAGCAGTACTTC. This chain uses TRBV7-9 with TRBJ2-7; 8 nucleotides align to TRBD2. V was clipped by 5 bases and J by 0 bases; unmatched bases: 3. The CDR3 has 14 residues. The germline V gene has CDR1 SEHNR and CDR2 FQNEAQ (reference sequence).

The chain is built from TRBV5-1 and TRBJ2-1; 10 positions agree with TRBD2. Trimming at V came to 7 bases and at J to 9 bases, leaving 16 bases not matched to a gene. The CDR3 contains 16 residues. Per germline, CDR1 SGHRS and CDR2 YFSETQ. CDR3 sequence: CASRQSLAGPPGEQFF. The CDR3 DNA reads as TGCGCCAGCCGACAGTCACTAGCGGGGCCTCCGGGTGAGCAGTTCTTC.

This clone was seen only once. This chain links TRBV7-9 with TRBJ2-4; D is perhaps TRBD1 (5 bases). CDR3 length: 15 residues. Germline loops: CDR1 SEHNR, CDR2 FQNEAQ (reference sequence). The ends were cut back, 3 bases at V and 3 bases at J, with 12 bases in the middle. In nucleotides, the CDR3 is TGTGCCAGCAGCTTGCAGCAAGGGGACAAAAACATTCAGTACTTC. As protein: CASSLQQGDKNIQYF.

This clone was seen only a few times. V gene TRBV11-3 combines with J gene TRBJ2-1, with D possibly matching TRBD2 (5 bases). The CDR3 extends over 14 amino acids. V was cut by 1 base and J by 8 bases, with 12 bases left in between. Germline V CDR1 and CDR2: SGHNT, YENEEA. CDR3 amino acids: CASSLGGLKDEQFF. The CDR3 nucleotides are TGTGCCAGCAGCTTAGGCGGACTTAAGGATGAGCAGTTCTTC.

This chain joins TRBV5-1 and TRBJ2-7; 13 nucleotides align to TRBD2. CDR3 length equals 15 residues. Germline CDR1 SGHRS, CDR2 YFSETQ. The V gene end was trimmed by 2 bases and the J gene end by 6 bases; junction bases not matched to a gene: 5. CDR3 sequence (DNA): TGCGCCAGCAGCTTACTAGCGGGAGGGGGCGGCGAGCAGTACTTC. Translating it yields CASSLLAGGGGEQYF.

The rearrangement links TRBV5-1 to TRBJ2-3, with D maybe TRBD1 (6 bases). Germline CDR1 and CDR2: SGHRS and YFSETQ. This CDR3 comprises 15 residues. Trimming took 3 bases from V and 0 from J, leaving 11 bases between them. The CDR3 DNA reads as TGCGCCAGCAGCTCTGGGGGCTATAGCACAGATACGCAGTATTTT. This codes for CASSSGGYSTDTQYF.

The V gene is TRBV6-5, the J gene TRBJ2-1; D remains ambiguous. This CDR3 is built from 12 residues. Germline V gene data show CDR1 as MNHEY and CDR2 as SVGAGI. V gave up 7 bases and J gave up 10 bases, with 14 bases separating them. The CDR3 coding sequence is TGTGCCAGCACTCGGCTCTCCGGGGAGCAGTTCTTC. Translating gives CASTRLSGEQFF.

This chain connects TRBV19 to TRBJ2-6, with D hard to call. Germline-derived CDR1 and CDR2 are LNHDA and SQIVND (reference sequence). Trimming removed 2 bases at V and 0 bases at J, with 5 bases between. This CDR3 has 15 amino acids. The CDR3 DNA sequence: TGTGCCAGTAGTATACCGAGCTCTGGGGCCAACGTCCTGACTTTC. As protein: CASSIPSSGANVLTF.

This clone showed up just a few times. The V and J genes are TRBV27 and TRBJ2-7; D uncertain. Germline assignment: CDR1 MNHEY and CDR2 SMNVEV (reference sequence). CDR3 length: 11 amino acids. Trimming removed 5 bases from V and 3 bases from J, with 5 bases in between. The CDR3 here is CASSVYYEQYF. The CDR3 coding sequence is TGTGCCAGCAGTGTCTACTACGAGCAGTACTTC.

This sequence joins TRBV10-2 and TRBJ2-3; TRBD1 is a possible D gene (6 bases). Germline-derived CDR1 and CDR2 are WSHSY and SAAADI. There are 14 residues in the CDR3. V shed 5 bases and J shed 5 bases, with 14 bases lying between them. The CDR3 DNA sequence: TGCGCCAGCAGTCGCGAGCAGGGGATAGATACGCAGTATTTT. Its protein product is CASSREQGIDTQYF.

The chain employs TRBV6-6 and TRBJ2-7, with no clear D. CDR3 length: 14 residues. Trimming took off 4 bases at V and 5 bases at J, with 15 bases between the two ends. CDR1 and CDR2 (germline): MNHNY, SVGAGI (reference sequence). The CDR3 is CASSSRQAANEQYF. The CDR3 bases are TGTGCCAGCAGTTCCCGGCAGGCCGCCAACGAGCAGTACTTC.

The V call is TRBV7-6, the J call TRBJ1-3; 8 bases align to TRBD1. Germline assignment: CDR1 SGHVS and CDR2 FNYEAQ. The CDR3 sequence is 13 residues long. J gave up 7 bases and V 6 bases, and 5 bases lay outside the gene matches. The CDR3 loop reads CASSPTGVNTIYF. DNA for the CDR3: TGTGCCAGCAGTCCGACAGGGGTGAACACCATATATTTT. Full variable domain (outside the CDR3, taken from reference TRBV7-6 and TRBJ1-3): GAGVSQSPRYKVTKRGQDVALRCDPISGHVSLYWYRQALGQGPEFLTYFNYEAQQDKSGLPNDRFSAERPEGSISTLTIQRTEQRDSAMYRCASSPTGVNTIYFGEGSWLTVV.

This chain connects TRBV5-5 to TRBJ1-4; 7 bases line up with TRBD1. The CDR3 spans 14 residues. Per germline, CDR1 SGHKS and CDR2 YYEKEE (reference sequence). Germline trimming cut 0 bases from V and 5 bases from J; bases unmatched to any gene: 1. The DNA of the CDR3 is TGTGCCAGCAGCTTGGGGGACAGCAATGAAAAACTGTTTTTT. It specifies CASSLGDSNEKLFF.